The clone carrying this T cell receptor beta chain was seen only a few times. The data were taken from a study of response to subunit inactivated influenza vaccine. TCRdb used MiXCR to reprocess the RT-PCR reads, holding one entry per CDR3 protein. The sample records 550,000 to 650,000 distinct CDR3 sequences, 12% being singletons. This TCR was sampled from a man aged 45-60 years who received an inactivated influenza vaccine. This material consisted of PBMCs from blood, taken on the day of vaccination.

CDR3: CASSRVGGYGYTF. The CDR3 region has the DNA TGCGCCAGCAGCCGCGTTGGGGGTTATGGCTACACCTTC. V usage is TRBV4-1 and J usage is TRBJ1-2; D is perhaps TRBD1 (5 bases). The CDR3 has 13 residues. In germline, CDR1 is MGHRA, CDR2 YSYEKL. The V end lost 4 bases, the J end lost 5 bases, and 11 bases lay between the germline ends.